These 4 T cell receptor beta chains came from one sample sequenced in a study of shared clonotypes between healthy human individuals. CD45RO negativity and positive selection for CCR7 defined naive CD8 cells, a population that excluded terminally differentiated effector memory CD45RA+ cells. TCRdb's table, derived via immunoSEQ multiplex PCR, lists solely in-frame clones and lacks some. Of approximately 2,000,000 clones in the sample, around 93% are singletons; the top ten hold less than 2%. Source material: naive CD8+ T cells from PBMCs. These receptors came from a man younger than 30 in good health. Some clones in this sample may be carry-over from other donors' samples.

The V call is TRBV6-1, the J call TRBJ2-7; 10 nucleotides match TRBD1. The V gene end was trimmed by 4 bases and the J gene end by 4 bases; junction bases not matched to a gene: 7. Germline V gene sequence: CDR1 MNHNS, CDR2 SASEGT. The CDR3 has 15 amino acids. The CDR3 sequence is CASSGIRDRGYEQYF. CDR3 DNA sequence: TGTGCCAGCAGTGGAATCCGGGACAGGGGATACGAGCAGTACTTC.

The chain employs TRBV28 and TRBJ2-6; 7 positions match TRBD1. The CDR3 spans 18 residues. Germline CDR1 MDHEN, CDR2 SYDVKM. Germline trimming cut 5 bases from V and 0 bases from J; bases unmatched to any gene: 10. The CDR3 spells CASSPTIGGGSGANVLTF. CDR3 bases: TGTGCCAGCAGTCCCACAATAGGGGGCGGCTCTGGGGCCAACGTCCTGACTTTC.

The CDR3 region is CASSDRDNEQFF. CDR3 coding DNA: TGTGCCAGCAGTGATAGGGACAATGAGCAGTTCTTC. The chain joins TRBV27 to TRBJ2-1; D not resolved. The CDR3 covers 12 residues. The germline V and J ends were trimmed by 5 bases and 5 bases, with 7 bases remaining between them. Germline CDR1 and CDR2: MNHEY and SMNVEV (reference sequence).

The V and J genes are TRBV29-1 and TRBJ2-5; D gene unclear. The DNA end is more similar to TRBJ2-7, so the J call may be wrong. Looked up from germline, CDR1 is SQVTM and CDR2 is ANQGSEA. CDR3 length: 13 amino acids. As DNA, the CDR3 is TGCAGCGTTGAAGGCAGGTTCGCCTACGAGCAGTACTTC. It is translated as CSVEGRFAYEQYF.